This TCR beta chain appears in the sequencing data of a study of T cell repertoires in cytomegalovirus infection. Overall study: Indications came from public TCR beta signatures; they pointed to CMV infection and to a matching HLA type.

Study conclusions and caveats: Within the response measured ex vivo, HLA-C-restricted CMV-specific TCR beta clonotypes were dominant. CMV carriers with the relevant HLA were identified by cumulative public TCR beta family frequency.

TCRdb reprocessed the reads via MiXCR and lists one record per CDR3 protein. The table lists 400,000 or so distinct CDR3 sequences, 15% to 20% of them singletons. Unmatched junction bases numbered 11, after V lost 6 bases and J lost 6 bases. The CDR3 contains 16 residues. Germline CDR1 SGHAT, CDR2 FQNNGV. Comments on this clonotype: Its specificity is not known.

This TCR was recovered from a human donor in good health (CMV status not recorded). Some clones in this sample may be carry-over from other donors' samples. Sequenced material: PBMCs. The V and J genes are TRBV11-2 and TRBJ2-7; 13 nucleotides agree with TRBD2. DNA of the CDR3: TGTGCCAGCAGACCCGGGACTAGCGGGAATAGGCTCGAGCAGTACTTC. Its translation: CASRPGTSGNRLEQYF.